This T cell receptor (beta chain) was retrieved from a study of T cells in Graves' hyperthyroidism and ophthalmopathy. Study outcomes and limitations: Blood also contained most expanded thyroid clonotypes above 0.001.

Trimming removed 6 bases at V and 5 bases at J, with 11 bases between. CDR1 and CDR2 from the germline V gene are SNHLY and FYNNEI. The CDR3 is made up of 12 amino acids. Uncontrolled infection, other autoimmune disease, pregnancy or lactation led to exclusion. The study collected blood at first hyperthyroidism diagnosis, before any ophthalmopathy symptoms arose. Amplification yielded TCR beta CDR3 regions, with RNA transcripts as the source. The study used the HTBI primer set for a first-round RT-PCR of the TCR CDR3. TCRdb re-analysed the multiplex PCR reads in MiXCR, keeping a single row per CDR3 protein. Among under 450,000 distinct CDR3 sequences listed, 13% were seen once. This clonotype appeared many times. Its specificity is unknown.

The TCR comes from a man aged 30-40 years with Graves' hyperthyroidism that later progressed to Graves' ophthalmopathy. The sequenced material came from blood. The gene calls are TRBV2 and TRBJ2-7; D unclear. The CDR3 spells CASRIAGNEQYF. CDR3 sequence (DNA): TGTGCCAGCAGAATAGCAGGCAACGAGCAGTACTTC.